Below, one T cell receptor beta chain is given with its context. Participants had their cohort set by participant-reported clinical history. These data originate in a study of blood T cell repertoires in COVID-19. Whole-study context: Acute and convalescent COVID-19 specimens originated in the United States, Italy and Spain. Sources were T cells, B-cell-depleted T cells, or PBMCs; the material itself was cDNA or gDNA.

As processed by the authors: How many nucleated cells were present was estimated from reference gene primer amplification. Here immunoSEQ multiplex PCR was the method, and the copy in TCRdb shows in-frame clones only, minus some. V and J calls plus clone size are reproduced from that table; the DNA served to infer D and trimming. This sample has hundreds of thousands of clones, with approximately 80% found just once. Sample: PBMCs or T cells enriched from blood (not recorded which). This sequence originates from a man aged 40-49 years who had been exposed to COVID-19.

The CDR3 region is CASKQGNLGYTF. In nucleotides, the CDR3 is TGTGCCAGCAAACAGGGAAATTTGGGCTACACCTTC. J is TRBJ1-2 and V is TRBV6-5; D is possibly TRBD1 (6 bases). The germline V and J ends were trimmed by 7 bases and 8 bases, with 14 bases remaining between them. CDR3 length: 12 amino acids. Germline CDR1 and CDR2: MNHEY and SVGAGI.